These T cell receptor beta chains were read from a single sample in a study of CD8+ T cells in alopecia areata. Sequencing used immunoSEQ multiplex PCR; TCRdb keeps in-frame clones, though not all of them. Of under 130,000 clones detected, under 90% appear once; the ten largest clones hold around 10%. Sequencing was performed on CD8+ T cells sorted from blood, taken at approximately week 30, from a patient treated with tofacitinib. The source is a human donor with alopecia areata. The CDR3 runs from the conserved cysteine through the conserved F or W. D genes are given only for firm matches. Only some rows state a clone size, as once, few, many or a class for expanded clones.

TRBV11-1,TRBJ2-7,.,.,CASKGVTYEQYF,TGTGCCAGCAAAGGTGTTACCTACGAGCAGTACTTC
TRBV7-9,TRBJ1-1,.,once,CASSLAYADLNTEAFF,TGTGCCAGCAGCTTAGCTTATGCAGATTTGAACACTGAAGCTTTCTTT
TRBV25-1,TRBJ2-3,.,.,CASSEVLGADTQYF,TGTGCCAGCAGTGAAGTCTTAGGTGCAGATACGCAGTATTTT
TRBV4-1,TRBJ2-7,.,.,CASSQSLGSPYEQYF,TGCGCCAGCAGCCAGAGCCTTGGTTCCCCCTACGAGCAGTACTTC
TRBV19,TRBJ2-1,.,.,CASSSSGGAYNEQFF,TGTGCCAGTAGTTCCTCCGGGGGCGCCTACAATGAGCAGTTCTTC
TRBV5-4,TRBJ2-1,.,.,CASSSTTHLYNEQFF,TGTGCCAGCAGCTCCACTACCCACCTCTACAATGAGCAGTTCTTC
TRBV2,TRBJ2-1,TRBD1,.,CASSAGTGPYNEQFF,TGTGCCAGCAGTGCCGGGACAGGACCCTACAATGAGCAGTTCTTC
TRBV6-5,TRBJ2-5,.,.,CASSYGLGLETQYF,TGTGCCAGCAGTTATGGGCTGGGGCTAGAGACCCAGTACTTC
TRBV27,TRBJ2-2,.,.,CASQRYTGELFF,TGTGCCAGCCAGAGGTACACCGGGGAGCTGTTTTTT
TRBV11-2,TRBJ2-1,.,few,CASSLEVRNEQFF,TGTGCCAGCAGCTTAGAAGTCAGGAATGAGCAGTTCTTC
TRBV7-3,TRBJ2-1,.,once,CASSLGGFNEQFF,TGTGCCAGCAGCTTAGGAGGTTTCAATGAGCAGTTCTTC
TRBV6-6,TRBJ2-5,.,.,CASSLEETQYF,TGTGCCAGCAGTTTAGAAGAGACCCAGTACTTC
TRBV4-1,TRBJ2-1,TRBD2,once,CASSQRVAGFYNEQFF,TGCGCCAGCAGCCAGCGGGTAGCGGGGTTCTACAATGAGCAGTTCTTC
TRBV20-1,TRBJ2-7,.,.,CSAREGHEQYF,TGCAGTGCTAGAGAGGGGCACGAGCAGTACTTC
TRBV19,TRBJ2-2,.,.,CASKKENTGELFF,TGTGCCAGTAAAAAAGAGAACACCGGGGAGCTGTTTTTT
TRBV7-6,TRBJ2-7,.,.,CASRLDRSSYEQYF,TGTGCCAGCAGGTTAGACAGGAGCTCCTACGAGCAGTACTTC
TRBV7-2,TRBJ2-3,.,.,CASSPWEADTQYF,TGTGCCAGCAGCCCGTGGGAAGCAGATACGCAGTATTTT
TRBV5-6,TRBJ1-1,.,.,CASSAPLGQVGSEVLAFF,TGTGCCAGCAGCGCCCCGTTAGGCCAGGTCGGGTCTGAAGTTCTCGCTTTCTTT
TRBV6-6,TRBJ2-1,.,few,CASLDYPGNEQFF,TGTGCCAGCCTAGACTACCCAGGCAATGAGCAGTTCTTC
TRBV7-9,TRBJ2-7,.,.,CASSSGLHYEQYF,TGTGCCAGCAGCTCCGGACTTCACTACGAGCAGTACTTC
TRBV27,TRBJ2-2,TRBD2,once,CASSSESSGANTGELFF,TGTGCCAGCAGCAGCGAATCTAGCGGCGCGAACACCGGGGAGCTGTTTTTT